These 20 T cell receptor beta chains share one sample of origin, sequenced in a study of T cells after yellow fever vaccination. TCRdb reanalysed the 5' RACE reads using MiXCR and keeps one entry per CDR3 protein. Of 150,000 to 200,000 distinct CDR3 sequences listed, approximately 6.7% are singletons. The source was CD4+ T cells sorted from PBMCs, collected 4 to 6 days after the first yellow fever vaccination. Source of these receptors: a young man who received the YFV17D yellow fever vaccine.

At least ten counts were recorded for this clonotype. The chain is built from TRBV7-2 and TRBJ2-2; D is uncertain. The CDR3 sequence is 15 residues long. The V and J ends lost 5 bases and 0 bases respectively, with 10 bases between them. The germline gives CDR1 SGHTA, CDR2 FQGNSA. The CDR3 DNA reads as TGTGCCAGCAGCCCTGCCCCCACGAACACCGGGGAGCTGTTTTTT. It specifies CASSPAPTNTGELFF.

The chain couples TRBV7-2 to TRBJ1-5, with D possibly TRBD1 on 5 matching bases. The CDR3 extends over 14 amino acids. Looked up from germline, CDR1 is SGHTA and CDR2 is FQGNSA. Trimming removed 1 base from V and 11 bases from J, with 15 bases in between. CDR3 amino acids: CASSLGGDLRSQHF. In DNA, the CDR3 is TGTGCCAGCAGCTTAGGCGGGGACCTCAGGTCCCAGCATTTT.

At least ten counts were recorded for this clonotype. The chain couples TRBV7-9 to TRBJ1-6, with D unclear. V was pared by 3 bases and J by 7 bases, with 4 bases between. Germline CDR1 SEHNR, CDR2 FQNEAQ (reference sequence). This CDR3 is built from 12 residues. The CDR3 is CASSFQNSPLHF. The DNA for the CDR3 is TGTGCCAGCAGCTTCCAGAATTCACCCCTCCACTTT.

In its sample, this clonotype was seen many times. The rearrangement uses TRBV6-1 and TRBJ2-7; tentative D call: TRBD1 (6 bases). The germline gives CDR1 MNHNS, CDR2 SASEGT. Trimming pared 2 bases from V and 1 base from J, leaving 15 bases between. The CDR3 runs to 16 residues. The CDR3 DNA reads as TGTGCCAGCAGTGAACACCTCCAGGGGTCGTCCTACGAGCAGTACTTC. Translation: CASSEHLQGSSYEQYF.

This clonotype has at least ten counts. The chain joins TRBV7-2 to TRBJ2-2; the match to TRBD2 covers 12 bases. Trimming cost V 0 bases and J 8 bases; bases outside gene matches: 4. Germline V gives CDR1 SGHTA, CDR2 FQGNSA. The CDR3 spans 16 residues. The CDR3 DNA is TGTGCCAGCAGCTTAGCGAGACTAGCGGGGGCGGGGGAGCTGTTTTTT. It translates to CASSLARLAGAGELFF.

This clonotype was observed many times. The gene calls are TRBV2 and TRBJ1-1, with D unclear. Germline assignment: CDR1 SNHLY and CDR2 FYNNEI. Trimming took 3 bases from V and 0 from J, leaving 8 bases between them. This CDR3 is 14 amino acids long. The CDR3 region has the DNA TGTGCCAGCAGTGATTCGGGTATGAACACTGAAGCTTTCTTT. This gives the protein CASSDSGMNTEAFF. The whole variable domain, remainder taken from reference TRBV2 and TRBJ1-1, is EPEVTQTPSHQVTQMGQEVILRCVPISNHLYFYWYRQILGQKVEFLVSFYNNEISEKSEIFDDQFSVERPDGSNFTLKIRSTKLEDSAMYFCASSDSGMNTEAFFGQGTRLTVV.

Many counts were recorded for this clonotype. The rearrangement joins TRBV4-1 to TRBJ1-2; D is uncertain. The CDR3 sequence is 14 residues long. Germline CDR1 MGHRA, CDR2 YSYEKL. V lost 1 base, J lost 6 bases, and 12 bases lay in between. CDR3 in amino acids: CASSQGGTRDGYTF. The CDR3 nucleotides read TGCGCCAGCAGCCAAGGGGGTACAAGAGATGGCTACACCTTC.

This clonotype was observed many times. The chain combines TRBV7-9 with TRBJ1-1, with D maybe TRBD1 (5 bases). Looked up from germline, CDR1 is SEHNR and CDR2 is FQNEAQ (reference sequence). This CDR3 spans 14 amino acids. V lost 4 bases and J lost 3, with 12 bases in between. Here the CDR3 DNA reads TGTGCCAGCAGCTCCGCAGGGATTTACACTGAAGCTTTCTTT. As protein: CASSSAGIYTEAFF.

The sample holds a few counts of this clonotype. The J gene is TRBJ2-1, the V gene TRBV4-2, with 14 bases fitting TRBD2. The V gene end was trimmed by 5 bases and the J gene end by 0 bases; junction bases not matched to a gene: 12. In germline, CDR1 is LGHNA, CDR2 YNFKEQ. The CDR3 covers 20 residues. CDR3 in DNA: TGTGCCAGCAGCGCGCCGGGACTAGCGGGGGCCTCCTTCTCCTACAATGAGCAGTTCTTC. Encoded protein: CASSAPGLAGASFSYNEQFF.

This clonotype has just a few counts. J is TRBJ2-7 and V is TRBV25-1; D remains ambiguous. Per germline, CDR1 MGHDK and CDR2 SYGVNS. This CDR3 is 14 amino acids long. Trimming stripped 4 bases from V and 2 bases from J, with 12 bases between. DNA for the CDR3: TGTGCCAGCAGTGTCCGGATTGGGGCCTACGAGCAGTACTTC. Protein: CASSVRIGAYEQYF.

This clonotype occurred a few times. This chain links TRBV4-1 with TRBJ2-1, with 10 bases lining up with TRBD2. Trimming at V came to 4 bases and at J to 10 bases, leaving 10 bases not matched to a gene. Germline V gene sequence: CDR1 MGHRA, CDR2 YSYEKL. This CDR3 contains 15 residues. The CDR3 sequence is CASSPPLSGGGEQFF. The CDR3 region has the DNA TGCGCCAGCAGCCCGCCTTTAAGCGGGGGGGGCGAGCAGTTCTTC.

This clonotype was counted between two and nine times. The rearrangement uses TRBV19 and TRBJ1-5; D might be TRBD1 (6 bases). This CDR3 is built from 13 residues. The V end was cut by 5 bases, the J end by 7 bases, with 12 bases between. The germline V gene has CDR1 LNHDA and CDR2 SQIVND (reference sequence). CDR3: CASSSTGTQPQHF. DNA of the CDR3: TGTGCCAGTAGTTCTACAGGGACGCAGCCCCAGCATTTT.

This clonotype was seen only a few times. DNA for the CDR3: TGTGCCAGCTCACCTTTCACTTCAGGGGGTCGAGGCACTGAAGCTTTCTTT. As protein: CASSPFTSGGRGTEAFF. This chain joins TRBV18 and TRBJ1-1; 7 bases align to TRBD1. V was pared by 3 bases and J by 4 bases, with 14 bases of the junction left unmatched. This CDR3 comprises 17 residues. The V gene's germline CDR1 is KGHSH and CDR2 LQKENI.

The table lists this clonotype with a few counts. This sequence joins TRBV4-2 and TRBJ1-1; D ambiguous. Between the trimmed V and J ends, which lost 9 bases and 3 bases, there was a span of 8 bases. Germline CDR1 and CDR2: LGHNA and YNFKEQ. CDR3 length: 11 residues. The CDR3 region has the DNA TGTGCCAGTGCGCGGGACACTGAAGCTTTCTTT. As protein: CASARDTEAFF.

This clonotype was detected ten times or more. The chain employs TRBV6-2 or TRBV6-3 and TRBJ2-1; D uncertain. The CDR3 runs 11 residues. V lost 6 bases to trimming and J lost 4 bases, with 4 bases between them. Germline V gives CDR1 MNHEY, CDR2 SVGEGT. The CDR3 reads CASRRYNEQFF. CDR3 DNA: TGTGCCAGCAGGAGGTACAATGAGCAGTTCTTC.

This clonotype was counted ten times or more. V gene TRBV20-1 combines with J gene TRBJ1-2; tentatively, D is TRBD1 (5 bases). Looked up from germline, CDR1 is DFQATT and CDR2 is SNEGSKA (reference sequence). The ends were cut back, 3 bases at V and 2 bases at J, with 13 bases in the middle. The CDR3 is 14 amino acids. CDR3 nucleotide sequence: TGCAGTGCTAGTCCGGCAGGGTCCAACTATGGCTACACCTTC. It translates to CSASPAGSNYGYTF.

There are a few counts of this clonotype. The rearrangement joins TRBV12-3 or TRBV12-4 to TRBJ2-4; 9 positions agree with TRBD1. Trimming took 6 bases from V and 1 from J; bases not matched to a gene: 4. This CDR3 spans 15 amino acids. The CDR3 sequence is CASRKQGAAKNIQYF. DNA of the CDR3: TGTGCCAGCAGAAAACAGGGGGCGGCCAAAAACATTCAGTACTTC.

This clonotype was observed many times. V is TRBV4-2 and J is TRBJ2-1; D is perhaps TRBD1 (6 bases). Germline loops: CDR1 LGHNA, CDR2 YNFKEQ. V was trimmed by 4 bases and J by 5 bases, leaving 12 bases between them. The CDR3 is made up of 14 amino acids. CDR3 sequence reads: CASSPRGGDNEQFF. CDR3 nucleotides: TGTGCCAGCAGCCCCCGTGGGGGCGACAATGAGCAGTTCTTC.

This clonotype was detected many times. The chain couples TRBV14 to TRBJ2-5; maybe TRBD2 (5 bases). Trimming stripped 1 base from V and 4 bases from J, with 7 bases between. This CDR3 region has 13 residues. The V gene's germline CDR1 is SGHDN and CDR2 FVKESK. CDR3 protein: CASSQASRETQYF. For the CDR3, the DNA is TGTGCCAGCAGCCAAGCTAGCCGAGAGACCCAGTACTTC.

This clonotype was seen more than once but under ten times. The rearrangement links TRBV7-2 to TRBJ1-2; no firm D call. V dropped 0 bases and J dropped 6 bases, with 8 bases sitting between them. Germline CDR1 reads SGHTA; CDR2 reads FQGNSA. This CDR3 comprises 13 residues. For the CDR3, the DNA is TGTGCCAGCAGCTTAGCGCACGAGGATGGCTACACCTTC. It is translated as CASSLAHEDGYTF.